The rows below give T cell receptor beta chains drawn from one sample of a study of T cell responses to AZD1222 COVID-19 vaccine. Sequencing was performed with immunoSEQ multiplex PCR; in TCRdb, only in-frame clones are kept and a portion is missing. The sample carries under 200,000 clones, 70% to 90% recorded once. The source was peripheral blood, collected 28 days after the second AZD1222 dose. The receptor source for this set is an adult who received the AZD1222 COVID-19 vaccine. Each CDR3 is given with its conserved first and last residue. Each record gives: D gene, clone size, V gene, J gene, CDR3 DNA, CDR3 protein. A D gene is named only where the DNA matches it firmly. Some rows have no size entry. The others give once, few or many, or a class for an expanded clone.

d_gene: TRBD2; abundance: once; v_gene: TRBV7-3; j_gene: TRBJ2-1; CDR3nt: TGTGCCAGCAGCTTAATGGGACTAGCGGGAGGGGGTGAGCAGTTCTTC; CDR3aa: CASSLMGLAGGGEQFF
d_gene: .; abundance: .; v_gene: TRBV9; j_gene: TRBJ1-1; CDR3nt: TGTGCCAGCAGCGTAGCCGAGAGGGCGGGGGACACTGAAGCTTTCTTT; CDR3aa: CASSVAERAGDTEAFF
d_gene: .; abundance: .; v_gene: TRBV9; j_gene: TRBJ1-3; CDR3nt: TGTGCCAGCAGCGTAGAAAACTCTGGAAACACCATATATTTT; CDR3aa: CASSVENSGNTIYF
d_gene: TRBD1; abundance: .; v_gene: TRBV14; j_gene: TRBJ2-3; CDR3nt: TGTGCCAGCAGCCAAGTGGACAGGTCTATGGGTACGCAGTATTTT; CDR3aa: CASSQVDRSMGTQYF
d_gene: .; abundance: .; v_gene: TRBV10-2; j_gene: TRBJ2-1; CDR3nt: TGCGCCAGCAGTGATAGTCCCAATGAGCAGTTCTTC; CDR3aa: CASSDSPNEQFF
d_gene: TRBD2; abundance: .; v_gene: TRBV11-1; j_gene: TRBJ2-1; CDR3nt: TGTGCCAGCAGCAAAGCGGGAGGGTCCTACAATGAGCAGTTCTTC; CDR3aa: CASSKAGGSYNEQFF
d_gene: TRBD2; abundance: .; v_gene: TRBV19; j_gene: TRBJ2-5; CDR3nt: TGTGCCAGTAGACGAGGGACTAGCGGGCAAGAGACCCAGTACTTC; CDR3aa: CASRRGTSGQETQYF
d_gene: TRBD1; abundance: .; v_gene: TRBV20-1; j_gene: TRBJ2-7; CDR3nt: TGCAGTGCTGGGACAGCAGGAGAGCAGTACTTC; CDR3aa: CSAGTAGEQYF
d_gene: .; abundance: few; v_gene: TRBV3-1/TRBV3-2; j_gene: TRBJ1-2; CDR3nt: TGTGCCAGCAGCCAAGAGGGGGGCCTTGATGGCTACACCTTC; CDR3aa: CASSQEGGLDGYTF
d_gene: TRBD1; abundance: once; v_gene: TRBV28; j_gene: TRBJ1-3; CDR3nt: TGTGCCAGCAGTTTAAGGGTACTAGGGGGCGATTCGGGAAACACCATATATTTT; CDR3aa: CASSLRVLGGDSGNTIYF
d_gene: TRBD2; abundance: .; v_gene: TRBV10-3; j_gene: TRBJ2-7; CDR3nt: TGTGCCACCAGGACTAGCAGTCTGTCCTACGAGCAGTACTTC; CDR3aa: CATRTSSLSYEQYF
d_gene: TRBD1; abundance: .; v_gene: TRBV20-1; j_gene: TRBJ2-7; CDR3nt: TGCAGTGCTAGTAGGGACAGAGAGAACTACGAGCAGTACTTC; CDR3aa: CSASRDRENYEQYF
d_gene: .; abundance: .; v_gene: TRBV28; j_gene: TRBJ1-1; CDR3nt: TGTGCCAGCAGTAGGGCAAAGACAGCGAACACTGAAGCTTTCTTT; CDR3aa: CASSRAKTANTEAFF
d_gene: TRBD2; abundance: .; v_gene: TRBV3-1/TRBV3-2; j_gene: TRBJ2-7; CDR3nt: TGTGCCAGCAGAAAAAGGACTAGCGGGAACTCCTACGAGCAGTACTTC; CDR3aa: CASRKRTSGNSYEQYF
d_gene: .; abundance: .; v_gene: TRBV20-1; j_gene: TRBJ2-5; CDR3nt: TGCAGTGCTAGTCATAGCGTCGGGACCCAGTACTTC; CDR3aa: CSASHSVGTQYF
d_gene: .; abundance: .; v_gene: TRBV3-1/TRBV3-2; j_gene: TRBJ1-2; CDR3nt: TGTGCCAGCAGCCAAGATTGGGAGCACGCGGGCTACACCTTC; CDR3aa: CASSQDWEHAGYTF
d_gene: .; abundance: .; v_gene: TRBV28; j_gene: TRBJ2-7; CDR3nt: TGTGCCAGCAGTCTCCTAAGGAGCGAGCAGTACTTC; CDR3aa: CASSLLRSEQYF
d_gene: .; abundance: .; v_gene: TRBV11-1; j_gene: TRBJ2-5; CDR3nt: TGTGCCAGCAGCTTAAGGATGGGCCAAGAGACCCAGTACTTC; CDR3aa: CASSLRMGQETQYF
d_gene: .; abundance: .; v_gene: TRBV10-3; j_gene: TRBJ2-6; CDR3nt: TGTGCCATCAGATCAGGGGCTGGGGCCAACGTCCTGACTTTC; CDR3aa: CAIRSGAGANVLTF
d_gene: .; abundance: .; v_gene: TRBV4-3; j_gene: TRBJ2-2; CDR3nt: TGCGCCAGCAGCCAAGATCGGGGAAACACCGGGGAGCTGTTTTTT; CDR3aa: CASSQDRGNTGELFF
d_gene: .; abundance: .; v_gene: TRBV18; j_gene: TRBJ1-3; CDR3nt: TGTGCCAGCTCACCACCGGATAGGGGCTCTGGAAACACCATATATTTT; CDR3aa: CASSPPDRGSGNTIYF
d_gene: TRBD1; abundance: once; v_gene: TRBV6-1; j_gene: TRBJ2-6; CDR3nt: TGTGCCAGCAGTGAGTTTTGGACAGGGGTCTCTGGGGCCAACGTCCTGACTTTC; CDR3aa: CASSEFWTGVSGANVLTF
d_gene: .; abundance: .; v_gene: TRBV7-8; j_gene: TRBJ2-6; CDR3nt: TGTGCCAGCAGCAGAGGGGGGTCTGGGGCCAACGTCCTGACTTTC; CDR3aa: CASSRGGSGANVLTF
d_gene: .; abundance: .; v_gene: TRBV7-2; j_gene: TRBJ2-2; CDR3nt: TGTGCCAGCAGCCGTATGGGGGCGACGAACACCGGGGAGCTGTTTTTT; CDR3aa: CASSRMGATNTGELFF
d_gene: .; abundance: .; v_gene: TRBV7-2; j_gene: TRBJ1-3; CDR3nt: TGTGCCAGCAGCGAAGGGGCTCTCTCTGGAAACACCATATATTTT; CDR3aa: CASSEGALSGNTIYF
d_gene: .; abundance: .; v_gene: TRBV6-4; j_gene: TRBJ1-1; CDR3nt: TGTGCCAGCAGTTTTGGGGTAGAGACTGAAGCTTTCTTT; CDR3aa: CASSFGVETEAFF